This TCR beta chain was captured in a study of response to subunit inactivated influenza vaccine. Only a few counts were recorded for this clonotype. Its antigen remains unidentified. TCRdb analysed the RT-PCR reads with MiXCR anew, one entry per CDR3 protein. The profile shows about 780,000 distinct CDR3 sequences, 15% to 20% of them singletons. Germline lookup yields CDR1 KGHDR and CDR2 SFDVKD. The CDR3 runs to 17 residues. V gave up 3 bases and J gave up 6 bases; unmatched junction bases: 10. Findings and limits, study-wide: The authors suggested that every seasonal influenza vaccination recruits few new T cells.

This material consisted of PBMCs from blood, taken 4 to 6 days after vaccination. The rearrangement joins TRBV24-1 to TRBJ2-3; 11 nucleotides line up with TRBD2. The TCR comes from a man aged 45-65 years who received an inactivated influenza vaccine. The CDR3 coding sequence is TGTGCCACCAGTGATGGGAAACTAGCGGGAGTGGGGGATACGCAGTATTTT. It yields the protein CATSDGKLAGVGDTQYF.